The source of this T cell receptor (beta chain) is a study of cytomegalovirus exposure and HLA in healthy donors. Across the study: A data release that came early held 75 million to 85 million unique TCRs from HLA-typed donors.

Study-level points and caveats: The study dropped some indistinguishable V segments, TRBV6-2 and TRBV6-3 among them.

Healthy bone marrow donors supplied every sample. These donors counted as nominally healthy when sampled, but unrecorded immune exposures were likely. CDR1 is MNHNS and CDR2 is SASEGT in the germline V gene. The CDR3 has 15 amino acids. V dropped 0 bases and J dropped 1 base, with 8 bases sitting between them. Of note for this clone: Antigen: not known.

Researchers ran the PCR with 60 Vbeta and 13 Jbeta primers. The method was immunoSEQ multiplex PCR; TCRdb's version includes in-frame clones alone and lacks a portion of them. The sample yields about 160,000 clones, roughly 88% seen once. Sequencing was carried out using PBMCs. This TCR was sampled from a woman aged 18-35 years in good health and CMV-seronegative. This chain connects TRBV6-1 to TRBJ2-3; the D gene is possibly TRBD1 (6 bases). The CDR3 bases are TGTGCCAGCAGTGAAGCGGCAGGGGGCACAGATACGCAGTATTTT. Translating it yields CASSEAAGGTDTQYF.